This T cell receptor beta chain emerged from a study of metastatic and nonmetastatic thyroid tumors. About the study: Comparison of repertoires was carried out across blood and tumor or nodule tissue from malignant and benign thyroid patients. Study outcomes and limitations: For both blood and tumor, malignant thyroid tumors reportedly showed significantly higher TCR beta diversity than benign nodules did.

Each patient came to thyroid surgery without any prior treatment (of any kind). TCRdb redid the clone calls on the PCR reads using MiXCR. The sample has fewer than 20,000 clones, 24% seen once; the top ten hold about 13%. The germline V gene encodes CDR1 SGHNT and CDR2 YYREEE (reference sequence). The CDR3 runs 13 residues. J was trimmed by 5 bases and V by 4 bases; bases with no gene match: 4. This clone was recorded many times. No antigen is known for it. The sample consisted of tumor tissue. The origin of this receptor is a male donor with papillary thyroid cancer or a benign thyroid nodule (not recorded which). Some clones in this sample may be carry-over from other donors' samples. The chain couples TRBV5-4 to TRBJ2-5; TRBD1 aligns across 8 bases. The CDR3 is CASSQTGVETQYF. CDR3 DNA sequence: TGTGCCAGCAGCCAGACAGGGGTCGAGACCCAGTACTTC.